This T cell receptor (beta chain) was recorded in a study of shared clonotypes between healthy human individuals. Overall study findings and caveats: Investigators collected only blood, and repertoires in tissues likely differ. Among a few donors, about 5% of naive CD4 clonotypes were found in common. Larger richness was generally estimated for naive than memory subsets.

On this clone: What it binds is not known.

At the deep level, the assay was run. Produced via immunoSEQ multiplex PCR; TCRdb's table is partial and in-frame only. The table includes 2,500,000 or so clones, about 92% detected once. With 4 bases clipped from V and 2 bases from J, the junction kept 4 bases outside the gene matches. Germline assignment: CDR1 SGHDT and CDR2 YYEEEE. This CDR3 has 14 amino acids. The sample was naive CD4+ T cells sorted from blood. The sample's subset: CD45RA+ positively selected. The V gene is TRBV5-6, the J gene TRBJ2-7; 9 bases agree with TRBD1. This receptor was identified in a man aged 18-30 years in good health. In nucleotides, the CDR3 is TGTGCCAGCAGCCGGGGGACAGGGACCTACGAGCAGTACTTC. It specifies CASSRGTGTYEQYF.